These 23 T cell receptor beta chains were all obtained from the same sample, sequenced in a study of Ad26.COV2.S vaccination and SARS-CoV-2 variants. As to treatment: roughly 18 received Ad26.COV2.S at low or high dose, single or two shots; roughly five received placebo; per-sample allocation not given. Sample collection was performed on day 63 after the first vaccine or placebo injection. Repertoires were generated with immunoSEQ multiplex PCR, while TCRdb's copy carries only in-frame clones and drops some. Of about 320,000 clones listed, 75% to 90% were seen once; the top ten hold approximately 5%. Sequencing was performed on peripheral blood, taken in a trial of Ad26.COV2.S vaccine versus placebo. These receptors were collected from a person between 18 and 65 years old who received the Ad26.COV2.S COVID-19 vaccine or a placebo.

The CDR3 bases are TGCGCCAGCAGCTTGGACCCCAATCAGCCCCAGCATTTT. It is translated as CASSLDPNQPQHF. The chain links TRBV5-1 to TRBJ1-5; unclear D gene. Germline values: CDR1 SGHRS, CDR2 YFSETQ. Trimming shortened V by 0 bases and J by 3 bases, and 4 bases separated the two germline ends. The length of the CDR3 is 13 residues.

The count of this clone is one. The chain combines TRBV15 with TRBJ1-1, with D unresolved. The CDR3 is 13 amino acids. The V and J ends lost 1 base and 0 bases respectively, with 3 bases between them. CDR1 is LNHNV, CDR2 YYDKDF, per germline (reference sequence). CDR3 amino acids: CATSRVVNTEAFF. CDR3 nucleotides: TGTGCCACCAGCAGAGTTGTGAACACTGAAGCTTTCTTT.

V is TRBV7-2 and J is TRBJ2-5; D is perhaps TRBD2 (6 bases). There are 15 residues in the CDR3. V lost 0 bases, J lost 4 bases, and 12 bases lay in between. Germline CDR1 is SGHTA and CDR2 is FQGNSA. The CDR3 coding sequence is TGTGCCAGCAGCTTAGCCGGCGGGGCCTCAGAGACCCAGTACTTC. Protein: CASSLAGGASETQYF.

The chain employs TRBV27 and TRBJ2-1; D is uncertain. The V gene's germline CDR1 is MNHEY and CDR2 SMNVEV (reference sequence). The V end lost 4 bases, the J end lost 4 bases, and 14 bases lay between the germline ends. The CDR3 has 15 amino acids. CDR3 loop: CASSSGPQFYNEQFF. CDR3 nucleotide sequence: TGTGCCAGCAGTTCCGGCCCACAATTTTACAATGAGCAGTTCTTC.

The chain employs TRBV5-1 and TRBJ2-3; no definite D call. Per the germline V gene, CDR1 is SGHRS and CDR2 is YFSETQ. Trimming cost V 5 bases and J 2 bases, with 15 bases left between them. The CDR3 extends over 15 amino acids. CDR3 nucleotides: TGCGCCAGCAGTACCGTGGGCTCCTTCACAGATACGCAGTATTTT. Translated: CASSTVGSFTDTQYF.

The chain employs TRBV10-2 and TRBJ2-7; D is tentatively TRBD1 or TRBD2 (6 bases each). The germline gives CDR1 WSHSY, CDR2 SAAADI. CDR3 size: 12 residues. Between the trimmed V and J ends, which lost 7 bases and 3 bases, there was a span of 10 bases. The CDR3 reads CASTGAGYEQYF. In nucleotides, the CDR3 is TGCGCCAGCACGGGGGCGGGCTACGAGCAGTACTTC.

This chain connects TRBV13 to TRBJ2-4, with 10 bases matching TRBD2. The CDR3 contains 17 residues. V dropped 1 base and J dropped 8; count of bases not matched to a gene: 11. Per the germline V gene, CDR1 is PRHDT and CDR2 is FYEKMQ (reference sequence). CDR3 in amino acids: CASSLVLAGEGGDIQYF. The CDR3 DNA reads TGTGCCAGCAGCTTAGTCCTAGCGGGAGAAGGAGGGGACATTCAGTACTTC.

V usage is TRBV7-2 and J usage is TRBJ1-1; 10 bases agree with TRBD1. The CDR3 has 17 amino acids. Trimming at V came to 1 base and at J to 4 bases, leaving 9 bases not matched to a gene. Germline assignment: CDR1 SGHTA and CDR2 FQGNSA. The CDR3 DNA is TGTGCCAGCAGCTTAGGGGACAGGGGCTCCGGGCGCACTGAAGCTTTCTTT. It translates to CASSLGDRGSGRTEAFF.

The chain joins TRBV19 to TRBJ1-1; D unclear. V lost 3 bases and J lost 6, with 5 bases in between. The germline V gene has CDR1 LNHDA and CDR2 SQIVND (reference sequence). The CDR3 loop spans 11 amino acids. The CDR3 is CASSIWAEAFF. The CDR3 DNA sequence: TGTGCCAGTAGTATTTGGGCTGAAGCTTTCTTT.

The rearrangement uses TRBV6-5 and TRBJ2-3, with 8 bases aligning to TRBD2. The junction had 4 bases not matched to a gene; V was cut back by 5 bases and J by 3 bases. Germline V gives CDR1 MNHEY, CDR2 SVGAGI. There are 14 residues in the CDR3. DNA for the CDR3: TGTGCCAGCAGTCGTCGGGGGGGTACAGATACGCAGTATTTT. Residues: CASSRRGGTDTQYF.

This chain uses TRBV19 with TRBJ1-1; perhaps TRBD1 as D (5 bases). The CDR3 has 14 residues. Germline assignment: CDR1 LNHDA and CDR2 SQIVND (reference sequence). V was shortened by 4 bases and J by 1 base, with 10 bases between the two germline ends. CDR3 in DNA: TGTGCCAGTAGTAGAGACAGCTGGAACACTGAAGCTTTCTTT. This translates into CASSRDSWNTEAFF.

This clone was observed many times. V gene TRBV2 combines with J gene TRBJ2-7; either TRBD1 or TRBD2 may fit D (5 bases each). V lost 5 bases and J lost 3, with 14 bases in between. Germline-derived CDR1 and CDR2 are SNHLY and FYNNEI. The CDR3 spans 14 residues. This CDR3 reads CASSRDPPGYEQYF. CDR3 sequence (DNA): TGTGCCAGCAGTCGGGACCCCCCCGGCTACGAGCAGTACTTC.

This clone showed up just a few times. This rearrangement joins TRBV28 to TRBJ1-1; D not certain. The V gene lost 5 bases and the J gene lost 0 bases, with 10 bases spanning the gap. CDR1 and CDR2 (germline): MDHEN, SYDVKM. This CDR3 is 14 amino acids long. The CDR3 loop reads CASSHPTVNTEAFF. The DNA for the CDR3 is TGTGCCAGCAGTCATCCGACTGTGAACACTGAAGCTTTCTTT.

The V and J genes are TRBV4-1 and TRBJ2-7; D unresolved. This CDR3 is built from 17 residues. Germline V gene sequence: CDR1 MGHRA, CDR2 YSYEKL. V was pared by 0 bases and J by 1 base, with 16 bases between. CDR3 nucleotides: TGCGCCAGCAGCCAAGAACCCGCCAAGCAAGGGTCCTACGAGCAGTACTTC. This sequence encodes CASSQEPAKQGSYEQYF.

The gene calls are TRBV11-2 and TRBJ1-2; 8 positions agree with TRBD1. CDR3 length: 15 residues. Per the germline V gene, CDR1 is SGHAT and CDR2 is FQNNGV. The junction had 15 bases not matched to a gene; V was cut back by 10 bases and J by 5 bases. The CDR3 region has the DNA TGTGCCATCCCGGGACAGGAGATATCTCGGTATGGCTACACCTTC. Translating gives CAIPGQEISRYGYTF.

The chain recombines TRBV19 with TRBJ1-5; 7 nucleotides agree with TRBD1. CDR1 LNHDA and CDR2 SQIVND come from the germline V gene (reference sequence). V shed 3 bases, J shed 6 bases, and the junction held 11 bases outside the gene matches. The CDR3 extends over 16 amino acids. CDR3 sequence: CASSILEGARGQPQHF. The CDR3 region has the DNA TGTGCCAGTAGTATTCTCGAGGGGGCGCGGGGTCAGCCCCAGCATTTT.

This chain connects TRBV19 to TRBJ2-3; D not resolved. Trimming removed 4 bases at V and 3 bases at J, with 8 bases between. CDR3 length: 13 amino acids. Germline loops: CDR1 LNHDA, CDR2 SQIVND (reference sequence). Here the CDR3 reads CASSRALTDTQYF. In DNA, the CDR3 is TGTGCCAGTAGTAGGGCTCTAACAGATACGCAGTATTTT. The whole variable domain, filled in from reference TRBV19 and TRBJ2-3, reads DGGITQSPKYLFRKEGQNVTLSCEQNLNHDAMYWYRQDPGQGLRLIYYSQIVNDFQKGDIAEGYSVSREKKESFPLTVTSAQKNPTAFYLCASSRALTDTQYFGPGTRLTVL.

The chain joins TRBV6-2 or TRBV6-3 to TRBJ1-1; TRBD1 aligns across 7 bases. The CDR3 contains 15 residues. After removal of 5 bases from V and 5 bases from J, the junction contained 11 bases not matched to a gene. The germline V gene encodes CDR1 MNHEY and CDR2 SVGEGT. The CDR3 DNA sequence: TGTGCCAGCAGTCAGAGGGGGCGGTGGTCGACTGAAGCTTTCTTT. Its translation is CASSQRGRWSTEAFF.

This clone was found a few times. J is TRBJ1-4 and V is TRBV4-2, with D unclear. The V gene's germline CDR1 is LGHNA and CDR2 YNFKEQ. Trimming pared 2 bases from V and 5 bases from J, leaving 12 bases between. CDR3 length: 15 amino acids. CDR3 in amino acids: CASSQWADFNEKLFF. In DNA, the CDR3 is TGTGCCAGCAGCCAATGGGCGGATTTCAATGAAAAACTGTTTTTT.

V gene TRBV11-2 combines with J gene TRBJ1-3; no reliable D call. The germline V gene encodes CDR1 SGHAT and CDR2 FQNNGV. Trimming removed 5 bases at V and 2 bases at J, with 19 bases between. CDR3 length: 17 residues. CDR3 in DNA: TGTGCCAGCAGCAGAAGCAGATCAACTCAGGCTGGAAACACCATATATTTT. Encoded protein: CASSRSRSTQAGNTIYF.

The rearrangement joins TRBV4-3 to TRBJ2-1; the D gene is possibly TRBD2 (7 bases). The germline gives CDR1 LGHNA, CDR2 YSLEER. Trimming took 0 bases from V and 3 from J, leaving 18 bases between them. This CDR3 has 18 amino acids. CDR3 in amino acids: CASSQDRAAGEGYNEQFF. The CDR3 DNA reads as TGCGCCAGCAGCCAAGATAGGGCCGCAGGGGAGGGCTACAATGAGCAGTTCTTC.

The chain links TRBV9 to TRBJ1-3; 7 nucleotides agree with TRBD1. The CDR3 is made up of 13 amino acids. With 7 bases clipped from V and 4 bases from J, the junction kept 5 bases outside the gene matches. Germline loops: CDR1 SGDLS, CDR2 YYNGEE. The CDR3 sequence: CASQQGIGNTIYF. The CDR3 DNA follows: TGTGCCAGCCAACAGGGGATCGGAAACACCATATATTTT. The whole variable domain, filled in from reference TRBV9 and TRBJ1-3, reads DSGVTQTPKHLITATGQRVTLRCSPRSGDLSVYWYQQSLDQGLQFLIQYYNGEERAKGNILERFSAQQFPDLHSELNLSSLELGDSALYFCASQQGIGNTIYFGEGSWLTVV.

The chain employs TRBV27 and TRBJ1-1, with 9 bases identical to TRBD1. V shed 5 bases, J shed 4 bases, and the junction held 11 bases outside the gene matches. CDR1 MNHEY and CDR2 SMNVEV come from the germline V gene (reference sequence). The CDR3 is made up of 16 amino acids. This chain's CDR3 is CASSPSGQGPFTEAFF. The CDR3 DNA sequence: TGTGCCAGCAGTCCGTCGGGACAGGGTCCCTTCACTGAAGCTTTCTTT.